This is a list of T cell receptor beta chains from one sample in a study of T cell responses to AZD1222 COVID-19 vaccine. Repertoires were generated with immunoSEQ multiplex PCR, while TCRdb's copy carries only in-frame clones and drops some. The sample has roughly 140,000 clones, approximately 89% seen once. The material was peripheral blood, obtained on day 0 of AZD1222 vaccination. These receptors were taken from an adult in good health. CDR3s include the opening cysteine and the closing phenylalanine or tryptophan. Each record gives: J gene, D gene, V gene, clone size, CDR3 protein, CDR3 DNA. The D gene is left open where the match is weak. Clone size is shown for a subset of rows, as once, few, many or a class of expanded clone.

J: TRBJ2-7
D: NA
V: TRBV2
size: NA
CDR3: CASSEDLPPYEQYF
DNA: TGTGCCAGCAGTGAGGACCTTCCCCCCTACGAGCAGTACTTC

J: TRBJ2-7
D: NA
V: TRBV2
size: NA
CDR3: CASSADSYEQYF
DNA: TGTGCCAGCAGCGCCGACAGCTACGAGCAGTACTTC

J: TRBJ1-4
D: NA
V: TRBV4-1
size: NA
CDR3: CASSQESGRLANEKLFF
DNA: TGCGCCAGCAGCCAAGAGTCAGGGCGGTTAGCTAATGAAAAACTGTTTTTT

J: TRBJ2-1
D: NA
V: TRBV20-1
size: NA
CDR3: CSASIENHEQFF
DNA: TGCAGTGCTAGTATCGAGAACCATGAGCAGTTCTTC

J: TRBJ2-7
D: TRBD2
V: TRBV7-8
size: NA
CDR3: CASSFSSSGRGSTYEQYF
DNA: TGTGCCAGCAGCTTTTCCTCTAGCGGGAGAGGGAGTACCTACGAGCAGTACTTC

J: TRBJ2-3
D: NA
V: TRBV29-1
size: NA
CDR3: CSVVPVSDTQYF
DNA: TGCAGCGTTGTCCCGGTTTCAGATACGCAGTATTTT

J: TRBJ2-7
D: NA
V: TRBV30
size: NA
CDR3: CAWSVGPYEQYF
DNA: TGTGCCTGGAGTGTCGGACCCTACGAGCAGTACTTC

J: TRBJ2-2
D: NA
V: TRBV30
size: NA
CDR3: CAWSVINSGELFF
DNA: TGTGCCTGGAGTGTAATCAACTCCGGGGAGCTGTTTTTT

J: TRBJ2-3
D: TRBD1
V: TRBV19
size: NA
CDR3: CASSISLAQGYTDTQYF
DNA: TGTGCCAGTAGTATTTCCCTAGCACAGGGGTACACAGATACGCAGTATTTT

J: TRBJ1-3
D: TRBD1
V: TRBV7-2
size: NA
CDR3: CASSLDRRSGNTIYF
DNA: TGTGCCAGCAGCTTGGACAGGCGGTCTGGAAACACCATATATTTT

J: TRBJ1-2
D: TRBD1
V: TRBV11-3
size: NA
CDR3: CASSPGQGLEVAF
DNA: TGTGCCAGCAGCCCTGGACAGGGTCTAGAAGTAGCCTTC

J: TRBJ2-5
D: NA
V: TRBV12-5
size: NA
CDR3: CASGLGSVTQYF
DNA: TGTGCTAGTGGTTTGGGCTCAGTGACCCAGTACTTC

J: TRBJ2-1
D: NA
V: TRBV3-1/TRBV3-2
size: NA
CDR3: CASSQDRAMDEQFF
DNA: TGTGCCAGCAGCCAAGATAGGGCTATGGATGAGCAGTTCTTC

J: TRBJ2-2
D: NA
V: TRBV4-3
size: NA
CDR3: CASSQEKWGPGGTGELFF
DNA: TGCGCCAGCAGCCAAGAGAAATGGGGGCCGGGAGGTACCGGGGAGCTGTTTTTT

J: TRBJ2-1
D: TRBD2
V: TRBV9
size: NA
CDR3: CASSAPPSGSFNEQFF
DNA: TGTGCCAGCAGCGCACCTCCTAGCGGGAGTTTCAATGAGCAGTTCTTC

J: TRBJ1-6
D: NA
V: TRBV6-4
size: NA
CDR3: CASSLERNSPLHF
DNA: TGTGCCAGCAGCCTAGAAAGAAATTCACCCCTCCACTTT

J: TRBJ2-3
D: TRBD1
V: TRBV18
size: NA
CDR3: CASSQNRGSSTDTQYF
DNA: TGTGCCAGCTCGCAAAACAGGGGATCTAGCACAGATACGCAGTATTTT

J: TRBJ2-3
D: NA
V: TRBV19
size: NA
CDR3: CASSGWPDTQYF
DNA: TGTGCCAGTAGTGGGTGGCCAGATACGCAGTATTTT

J: TRBJ2-6
D: NA
V: TRBV4-3
size: NA
CDR3: CASSQQLPAWGSGANVLTF
DNA: TGCGCCAGCAGCCAACAACTGCCCGCTTGGGGCTCTGGGGCCAACGTCCTGACTTTC

J: TRBJ1-4
D: NA
V: TRBV28
size: NA
CDR3: CASDAGGRVFF
DNA: TGTGCCAGCGATGCAGGCGGGAGGGTGTTTTTT

J: TRBJ2-4
D: NA
V: TRBV6-2/TRBV6-3
size: once
CDR3: CASSYDLTDLGPNIQYF
DNA: TGTGCCAGCAGTTACGACCTGACCGACTTGGGTCCAAACATTCAGTACTTC